Below, 27 T cell receptor beta chains from the same sample are listed, as sequenced in a study of blood T cell repertoires in COVID-19. Using immunoSEQ multiplex PCR, the repertoire was profiled, and TCRdb retains in-frame clones only, with some absent. The data show about 110,000 clones, 75% to 85% seen once. Sequenced material: peripheral blood. These TCRs come from a woman aged 55-69 years with acute or convalescent COVID-19.

The rearrangement uses TRBV7-2 and TRBJ2-5; weak D call: TRBD2 (6 bases). V dropped 3 bases and J dropped 2 bases, with 10 bases sitting between them. The CDR3 sequence is 14 residues long. Per germline, CDR1 SGHTA and CDR2 FQGNSA. CDR3: CASSFAGNQETQYF. The CDR3 DNA is TGTGCCAGCAGCTTCGCGGGGAATCAAGAGACCCAGTACTTC.

Only a few counts were recorded for this clone. The chain recombines TRBV19 with TRBJ2-2; 9 bases fit TRBD1. Germline V gene lookup returns CDR1 LNHDA and CDR2 SQIVND (reference sequence). This CDR3 has 14 amino acids. V shed 5 bases, J shed 6 bases, and the junction held 4 bases outside the gene matches. In DNA, the CDR3 is TGTGCCAGTAGTTTGGGACAGGGATCCGGGGAGCTGTTTTTT. Encoded protein: CASSLGQGSGELFF.

The rearrangement uses TRBV5-4 and TRBJ1-2; D might be TRBD1 (6 bases). This CDR3 is 15 amino acids long. Trimming took off 3 bases at V and 1 base at J, with 13 bases between the two ends. Germline values: CDR1 SGHNT, CDR2 YYREEE (reference sequence). CDR3 sequence reads: CASSSDSLSNYGYTF. CDR3 in DNA: TGTGCCAGCAGCTCGGACAGCCTCAGTAACTATGGCTACACCTTC.

The chain links TRBV5-5 to TRBJ1-1, with D possibly TRBD1 on 5 matching bases. There are 14 residues in the CDR3. V was trimmed by 4 bases and J by 7 bases, leaving 17 bases between them. Germline V lookup: CDR1 SGHKS, CDR2 YYEKEE (reference sequence). CDR3 nucleotide sequence: TGTGCCAGCAGCCGGACGGGGCCGGGGGATGAAGCTTTCTTT. Protein: CASSRTGPGDEAFF. Filled out from reference TRBV5-5 and TRBJ1-1, the complete variable domain reads DAGVTQSPTHLIKTRGQQVTLRCSPISGHKSVSWYQQVLGQGPQFIFQYYEKEERGRGNFPDRFSARQFPNYSSELNVNALLLGDSALYLCASSRTGPGDEAFFGQGTRLTVV.

The chain combines TRBV12-3 or TRBV12-4 with TRBJ2-7; possible D gene TRBD1, 6 bases. The CDR3 covers 13 residues. The V end was cut by 5 bases, the J end by 6 bases, with 14 bases between. The CDR3 reads CASSASTGIEQYF. The CDR3 DNA sequence: TGTGCCAGCAGTGCTAGTACAGGGATCGAGCAGTACTTC.

The rearrangement joins TRBV27 to TRBJ2-3; TRBD2 matches 9 bases. Germline loops: CDR1 MNHEY, CDR2 SMNVEV (reference sequence). This CDR3 comprises 15 residues. V trimming: 8 bases; J trimming: 1 base; junction bases outside the gene matches: 7. The CDR3 loop is CASVPRLAGTDTQYF. CDR3 bases: TGTGCCAGCGTTCCCAGACTAGCGGGCACAGATACGCAGTATTTT.

The rearrangement links TRBV7-6 to TRBJ1-2; D call uncertain. Deletions cut 4 bases from V and 5 bases from J, with 8 bases between. CDR3 length: 12 amino acids. Per the germline V gene, CDR1 is SGHVS and CDR2 is FNYEAQ. The CDR3 spells CASSSVSYGYTF. The CDR3 bases are TGTGCCAGCAGCTCCGTGTCGTATGGCTACACCTTC.

The rearrangement uses TRBV5-4 and TRBJ2-7; D might be TRBD1 (5 bases). Trimming shortened V by 3 bases and J by 3 bases, and 13 bases separated the two germline ends. The CDR3 runs 14 residues. Germline V gene lookup returns CDR1 SGHNT and CDR2 YYREEE (reference sequence). The DNA for the CDR3 is TGTGCCAGCAGCTCGGATGGGGCCTTCTACGAGCAGTACTTC. Translating gives CASSSDGAFYEQYF.

The chain carries TRBV5-6 and TRBJ1-5, with TRBD1 matching over 8 bases. The V gene end was trimmed by 3 bases and the J gene end by 2 bases; junction bases not matched to a gene: 4. The CDR3 is 15 residues long. CDR1 and CDR2 from the germline V gene are SGHDT and YYEEEE. CDR3 sequence reads: CASSSGQGGNQPQHF. DNA of the CDR3: TGTGCCAGCAGCTCCGGACAGGGAGGCAATCAGCCCCAGCATTTT.

The chain carries TRBV24-1 and TRBJ2-5, with D possibly being TRBD1 (5 bases). CDR3 length: 13 amino acids. V shed 4 bases and J shed 3 bases, with 8 bases lying between them. Per germline, CDR1 KGHDR and CDR2 SFDVKD. The CDR3 sequence is CATSELTEETQYF. In nucleotides, the CDR3 is TGTGCCACCAGTGAATTGACAGAAGAGACCCAGTACTTC.

This clone has only one observation. V and J are TRBV15 and TRBJ2-1, with a tentative D call TRBD1 (7 bases). Trimming took off 6 bases at V and 5 bases at J, with 11 bases between the two ends. The CDR3 has 13 residues. The germline CDR1 and CDR2 sequences are LNHNV and YYDKDF (reference sequence). The CDR3 here is CATRQGGNNEQFF. CDR3 DNA: TGTGCCACCAGGCAGGGGGGAAACAATGAGCAGTTCTTC.

This clone has more than one count but fewer than ten. The rearrangement joins TRBV13 to TRBJ2-3; 8 nucleotides agree with TRBD2. After removal of 3 bases from V and 0 bases from J, the junction contained 11 bases not matched to a gene. CDR1 and CDR2 from the germline V gene are PRHDT and FYEKMQ (reference sequence). CDR3 length: 18 residues. CDR3 region: CASSLRGGPMGSTDTQYF. DNA of the CDR3: TGTGCCAGCAGCTTGCGCGGGGGGCCAATGGGAAGCACAGATACGCAGTATTTT.

V is TRBV4-2 and J is TRBJ2-1, with TRBD2 matching 12 bases. This CDR3 contains 16 residues. CDR1 is LGHNA and CDR2 is YNFKEQ in the germline V gene. V trimming: 2 bases; J trimming: 9 bases; junction bases outside the gene matches: 8. CDR3 loop: CASSQFSSGGESEQFF. The CDR3 DNA follows: TGTGCCAGCAGCCAATTCTCTAGCGGGGGGGAAAGTGAGCAGTTCTTC.

The chain recombines TRBV4-2 with TRBJ2-1; D is uncertain. Germline values: CDR1 LGHNA, CDR2 YNFKEQ. V lost 2 bases and J 0 bases, leaving 8 bases between the germline ends. This CDR3 has 15 amino acids. CDR3 protein: CASSQIAVSYNEQFF. The CDR3 DNA reads TGTGCCAGCAGCCAAATCGCGGTCTCCTACAATGAGCAGTTCTTC.

In its sample, this clone was seen a few times. J is TRBJ1-6 and V is TRBV7-2, with 8 bases that match TRBD1. The CDR3 length is 17 residues. CDR1 SGHTA and CDR2 FQGNSA come from the germline V gene. Losses at the gene ends were 4 bases for V and 7 bases for J; bases not matched to a gene: 12. The CDR3 bases are TGTGCCAGCAGCTCCCTTTTTTGGACAGGGCTCAATTCACCCCTCCACTTT. Translation gives CASSSLFWTGLNSPLHF. Using reference TRBV7-2 and TRBJ1-6 for the parts outside the CDR3, the full variable domain is GAGVSQSPSNKVTEKGKDVELRCDPISGHTALYWYRQSLGQGLEFLIYFQGNSAPDKSGLPSDRFSAERTGGSVSTLTIQRTQQEDSAVYLCASSSLFWTGLNSPLHFGNGTRLTVT.

This sequence joins TRBV3-1 (or the pseudogene TRBV3-2) and TRBJ2-3; D is unresolved. This CDR3 has 14 residues. V lost 3 bases and J lost 1, with 8 bases in between. CDR1 and CDR2 (germline): LGHDT, YNNKEL (reference sequence). CDR3 sequence (DNA): TGTGCCAGCAGCCACTACCGGGGCACAGATACGCAGTATTTT. It codes for CASSHYRGTDTQYF.

This chain connects TRBV6-5 to TRBJ2-3; 10 bases are a match to TRBD2. Germline assignment: CDR1 MNHEY and CDR2 SVGAGI. The CDR3 loop spans 15 amino acids. The V and J ends lost 6 bases and 0 bases, in that order; junction bases with no gene match: 3. The CDR3: CASRPGLASTDTQYF. CDR3 nucleotide sequence: TGTGCCAGCAGACCGGGACTAGCGAGCACAGATACGCAGTATTTT.

This clone was detected a few times. The CDR3 sequence: CASSQGDSPGAKNIQYF. The CDR3, as DNA: TGTGCCAGCAGCCAAGGGGACAGCCCCGGGGCCAAAAACATTCAGTACTTC. The rearrangement links TRBV3-1 (or the pseudogene TRBV3-2) to TRBJ2-4, with 7 bases aligning to TRBD1. The V and J ends lost 1 base and 1 base, in that order; junction bases with no gene match: 7. Germline V gene lookup returns CDR1 LGHDT and CDR2 YNNKEL (reference sequence). CDR3 length: 17 amino acids.

As DNA, the CDR3 is TGTGCCAGCAGTGAATGGGGGACAGGGTATTCACCCCTCCACTTT. This encodes CASSEWGTGYSPLHF. V and J are TRBV6-1 and TRBJ1-6; 9 bases fit TRBD1. The CDR3 sequence is 15 residues long. V trimming: 2 bases; J trimming: 8 bases; junction bases outside the gene matches: 4. Per the germline V gene, CDR1 is MNHNS and CDR2 is SASEGT.

This clone has just a few counts. The V gene is TRBV11-3, the J gene TRBJ2-1; 8 positions agree with TRBD1. Looked up from germline, CDR1 is SGHNT and CDR2 is YENEEA. After removal of 5 bases from V and 10 bases from J, the junction contained 7 bases not matched to a gene. CDR3 length equals 13 residues. The CDR3 nucleotides are TGTGCCAGCAGCCGACAGGGGATGTCGGAGCAGTTCTTC. The encoded protein is CASSRQGMSEQFF.

This clone was detected only once. J is TRBJ2-3 and V is TRBV5-6, with TRBD2 identical over 8 bases. V gave up 1 base and J gave up 0 bases; unmatched junction bases: 4. The CDR3 spans 16 residues. In germline, CDR1 is SGHDT, CDR2 YYEEEE. CDR3 sequence: CASSLRLAGSTDTQYF. The CDR3 DNA sequence: TGTGCCAGCAGCTTGCGGCTAGCGGGTAGCACAGATACGCAGTATTTT.

This clone has a handful of counts. V and J are TRBV4-3 and TRBJ1-3; the match to TRBD1 covers 8 bases. This CDR3 contains 17 residues. Unmatched junction bases numbered 9, after V lost 1 base and J lost 4 bases. Germline V lookup: CDR1 LGHNA, CDR2 YSLEER. The CDR3 bases are TGCGCCAGCAGCCAAGGAGGACAGGGCGGAGGAGGAAACACCATATATTTT. Protein sequence: CASSQGGQGGGGNTIYF.

This clone was picked up one time. The chain has TRBV3-1 (or the pseudogene TRBV3-2) and TRBJ2-7; no definite D call. The V end lost 6 bases, the J end lost 2 bases, and 5 bases lay between the germline ends. The CDR3 is made up of 11 amino acids. In germline, CDR1 is LGHDT, CDR2 YNNKEL (reference sequence). The CDR3 protein is CASRSPYEQYF. CDR3 sequence (DNA): TGTGCCAGCAGGAGCCCCTACGAGCAGTACTTC.

The V gene is TRBV4-3, the J gene TRBJ2-1; TRBD2 matches 12 bases. Per germline, CDR1 LGHNA and CDR2 YSLEER. The J segment lost 4 bases and the V segment lost 2 bases, leaving 12 bases of the junction unmatched. This CDR3 is 19 amino acids long. CDR3 bases: TGCGCCAGCAGCCAATACTCATACGCGGGACTAGCGGGTTACAATGAGCAGTTCTTC. It specifies CASSQYSYAGLAGYNEQFF.

The V call is TRBV7-3, the J call TRBJ2-7; D possibly corresponds to TRBD1 (6 bases). In germline, CDR1 is SGHTA, CDR2 FQGTGA. The germline V and J ends were trimmed by 2 bases and 6 bases, with 11 bases remaining between them. CDR3 size: 13 residues. The CDR3 coding sequence is TGTGCCAGCAGCTTACTGACAGGCGGCGAGCAGTACTTC. This gives the protein CASSLLTGGEQYF.

The V call is TRBV3-1 (or the pseudogene TRBV3-2), the J call TRBJ2-7; the D gene is possibly TRBD2 (6 bases). Germline CDR1 LGHDT, CDR2 YNNKEL (reference sequence). The CDR3 loop spans 15 amino acids. Trimming left V 4 bases short and J 7 bases short, with 20 bases between. CDR3 nucleotide sequence: TGTGCCAGCAGCCGCTTTGACTGGAGGGGCAAAGAGCAGTACTTC. This encodes CASSRFDWRGKEQYF.

This chain links TRBV6-5 with TRBJ1-4; 10 bases are a match to TRBD1. The CDR3 runs 15 residues. Losses at the gene ends were 0 bases for V and 7 bases for J; bases not matched to a gene: 2. The germline V gene has CDR1 MNHEY and CDR2 SVGAGI. This chain's CDR3 is CASSYSTGGGEKLFF. In DNA form, the CDR3 reads TGTGCCAGCAGTTACTCGACAGGGGGCGGTGAAAAACTGTTTTTT.